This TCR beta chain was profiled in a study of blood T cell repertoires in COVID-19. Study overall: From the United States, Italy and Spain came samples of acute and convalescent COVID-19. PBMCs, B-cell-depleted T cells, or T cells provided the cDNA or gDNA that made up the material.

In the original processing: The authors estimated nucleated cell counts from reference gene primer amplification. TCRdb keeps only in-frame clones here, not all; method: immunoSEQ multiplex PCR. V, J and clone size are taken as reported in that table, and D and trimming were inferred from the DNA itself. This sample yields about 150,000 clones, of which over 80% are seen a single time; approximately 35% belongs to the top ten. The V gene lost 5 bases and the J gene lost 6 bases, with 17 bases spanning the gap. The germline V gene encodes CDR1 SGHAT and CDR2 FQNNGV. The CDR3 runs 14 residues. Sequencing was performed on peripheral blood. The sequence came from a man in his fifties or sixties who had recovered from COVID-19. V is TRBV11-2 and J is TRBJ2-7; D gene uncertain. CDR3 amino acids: CASSRETGSGEQYF. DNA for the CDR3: TGTGCCAGCAGCCGAGAGACTGGATCTGGCGAGCAGTACTTC.